One T cell receptor (beta chain) is described in this entry. This specimen belongs to a study of T cell changes during pregnancy in multiple sclerosis. This CDR3 comprises 14 residues. CDR1 is LNHDA and CDR2 is SQIVND in the germline V gene (reference sequence). V dropped 3 bases and J dropped 2 bases, with 8 bases sitting between them. TCRdb's table, derived via immunoSEQ multiplex PCR, lists solely in-frame clones and lacks some. The table has 25,000 to 30,000 clones, 75% to 90% seen once. The chain employs TRBV19 and TRBJ1-5, with a tentative D call TRBD1 (6 bases). The TCR sequence derives from a female donor in good health, enrolled as a control in a pregnancy study. This sample comprised CD4+ T cells from peripheral blood mononuclear cells, obtained in the first trimester of pregnancy. The CDR3 DNA sequence: TGTGCCAGTAGTATTTCAGGGGGCAATCAGCCCCAGCATTTT. Translating it yields CASSISGGNQPQHF.